One sample yielded the 5 T cell receptor beta chains listed below, sequenced in a study of T-cell reconstitution after alpha-beta-depleted transplantation in children. A library of TCRbeta sequences, prepared with unique molecular identifiers, was generated. TCRdb recomputed calls from the PCR reads with MiXCR, one row per CDR3 protein. The sample consists of a few hundred thousand distinct CDR3 sequences, 10% of them appearing once. This sample comprised PBMCs, obtained before TCRalphabeta/CD19-depleted stem cell transplant. Every receptor here comes from a boy under three years old with acute myeloid leukemia, due to receive a stem cell transplant.

This clonotype was counted at least ten times. The DNA for the CDR3 is TGTGCCAGCAGTTCACCTCGACAGTTTCCGTATAGCAATCAGCCCCAGCATTTT. Translation: CASSSPRQFPYSNQPQHF. This chain uses TRBV5-5 with TRBJ1-5, with D tentatively TRBD1 (5 bases). V was pared by 5 bases and J by 0 bases, with 21 bases between. The CDR3 sequence is 18 residues long. Germline values: CDR1 SGHKS, CDR2 YYEKEE (reference sequence).

This chain connects TRBV3-1 to TRBJ2-5; TRBD2 matches 9 bases. The V gene end was trimmed by 2 bases and the J gene end by 5 bases; junction bases not matched to a gene: 6. In germline, CDR1 is LGHDT, CDR2 YNNKEL (reference sequence). There are 15 residues in the CDR3. CDR3 nucleotides: TGTGCCAGCAGCCAACATGTAGCGGGGGCGGAGACCCAGTACTTC. It translates to CASSQHVAGAETQYF.

This clonotype was detected a few times. The chain combines TRBV20-1 with TRBJ1-6; D possibly corresponds to TRBD1 (5 bases). This CDR3 region has 15 residues. Trimming pared 1 base from V and 8 bases from J, leaving 15 bases between. Germline V lookup: CDR1 DFQATT, CDR2 SNEGSKA (reference sequence). The CDR3 spells CSARAGMKVDSPLHF. The CDR3 coding sequence is TGCAGTGCTAGAGCAGGGATGAAAGTGGATTCACCCCTCCACTTT.

This clonotype appeared a few times. This sequence joins TRBV5-1 and TRBJ2-3, with a tentative D call TRBD2 (6 bases). This CDR3 has 14 residues. Germline-derived CDR1 and CDR2 are SGHRS and YFSETQ. Trimming cost V 6 bases and J 4 bases, with 15 bases left between them. As DNA, the CDR3 is TGCGCCAGCACCCTCCGGGGGAGGTCAGATACGCAGTATTTT. Protein sequence: CASTLRGRSDTQYF.

In this sample, this clonotype turned up many times. V gene TRBV25-1 combines with J gene TRBJ2-5; 8 bases fit TRBD1. Germline loops: CDR1 MGHDK, CDR2 SYGVNS. The CDR3 has 15 residues. Trimming removed 2 bases from V and 5 bases from J; junction bases left unmatched: 7. As DNA, the CDR3 is TGTGCCAGCAGTGAACGCCGCAGGGGGCTGGAGACCCAGTACTTC. Protein: CASSERRRGLETQYF.